This TCR beta chain comes out of a study of shared clonotypes between healthy human individuals. Findings and caveats of the study: Some clonotypes were shared by all four sorted-subset donors, while others were not shared. The non-shared ones had lower generation probabilities than the shared ones.

CD4+ cells yielded CD45RA+ naive and CD45RA-negative memory subsets. Turning to this clone: Its antigen remains unknown.

Replicate PCRs from sorted subsets contained about 200 ng DNA, which is 29,000 or so T cell genomes. The data were produced by immunoSEQ multiplex PCR, yet TCRdb's version contains in-frame clones alone and is incomplete. The data hold about 610,000 clones, with 95% to 98% observed a single time. Sequencing input: naive CD4+ T cells sorted from blood. The subset: CD45RA+ positively selected. The TCR comes from a woman in her 30s in good health.

The CDR3 is CASSLGWRVGNTEAFF. CDR3 in DNA: TGTGCCAGCAGTTTAGGTTGGAGGGTGGGGAACACTGAAGCTTTCTTT. The J gene is TRBJ1-1, the V gene TRBV27; D ambiguous. The germline V gene encodes CDR1 MNHEY and CDR2 SMNVEV (reference sequence). The CDR3 spans 16 residues. Between the trimmed V and J ends, which lost 2 bases and 1 base, there was a span of 14 bases.